This T cell receptor beta chain was found in a study of CD4 T cells in relation to SARS-CoV-2 and coronaviruses. Study background: ViraFEST: roughly 10-day antigen culture of PBMCs, then TCR beta CDR3 sequencing. Convalescent donors were aged about 21 to 72, with median approximately 36 years.

For around ten days, about 9.9 x 10^4 sorted CD4+ cells grew with T cell-depleted PBMCs and CEF. Profiling relied on immunoSEQ multiplex PCR, and the TCRdb table lists in-frame clones only, not all of them. This table has about 37,000 clones, 82% appearing once. This clone was recorded a few times. What it binds is not known. V lost 10 bases to trimming and J lost 7 bases, with 19 bases between them. The CDR3 totals 14 residues. Germline V gives CDR1 MDHEN, CDR2 SYDVKM. The sequence was collected from an adult with COVID-19. The material sequenced was naive CD4+ T cells from PBMCs, cultured in vitro. Subset reported: naive CD4+ T cells isolated by negative enrichment. This rearrangement joins TRBV28 to TRBJ1-4; D gene unclear. The CDR3 sequence: CATLHPYGSEKLFF. The CDR3 DNA reads as TGTGCCACCTTACATCCGTACGGGAGTGAAAAACTGTTTTTT.